These 20 T cell receptor beta chains came from one sample sequenced in a study of T cells after yellow fever vaccination. TCRdb processed the 5' RACE reads anew with MiXCR; each CDR3 protein has one entry. Of nearly 550,000 distinct CDR3 sequences listed, 15% to 20% are singletons. The source material was PBMCs, sampled 15 days after the yellow fever booster vaccination. The origin of the receptors is a man aged 25 to 40 who received the YFV17D yellow fever vaccine.

This rearrangement joins TRBV18 to TRBJ2-7, with a weak D call TRBD1 (6 bases). Germline CDR1 KGHSH, CDR2 LQKENI. This CDR3 is built from 14 residues. The V end was cut by 3 bases, the J end by 7 bases, with 16 bases between. The CDR3 DNA sequence: TGTGCCAGCTCACCGAGCCGGGACAAACGTGAGCAGTACTTC. Encoded protein: CASSPSRDKREQYF.

The gene calls are TRBV19 and TRBJ2-7; 11 positions match TRBD2. Germline V gives CDR1 LNHDA, CDR2 SQIVND (reference sequence). This CDR3 has 16 residues. Trimming at V came to 3 bases and at J to 3 bases, leaving 7 bases not matched to a gene. The CDR3 coding sequence is TGTGCCAGTAGTATTAGTTCAACTAGCGGGAGCTACGAGCAGTACTTC. It codes for CASSISSTSGSYEQYF.

This clonotype turned up a few times. The V and J genes are TRBV24-1 and TRBJ2-5; no clear D gene. Germline V lookup: CDR1 KGHDR, CDR2 SFDVKD. V lost 2 bases, J lost 1 base, and 1 base lay in between. The CDR3 covers 12 residues. The CDR3 here is CATSDSQETQYF. The CDR3 DNA follows: TGTGCCACCAGTGATTCCCAAGAGACCCAGTACTTC.

To note about this clonotype: Its ends do not fully match the called genes, so a read error is possible. The genes are TRBV15 and TRBJ2-2; D is perhaps TRBD2 (5 bases). Germline CDR1 is LNHNV and CDR2 is YYDKDF (reference sequence). This CDR3 contains 13 residues. CDR3 protein: CPTSFRGTGELFF. The CDR3 nucleotides are TGTCCCACCAGCTTCCGGGGAACCGGGGAGCTGTTTTTT. Using reference TRBV15 and TRBJ2-2 for the parts outside the CDR3, the full variable domain is DAMVIQNPRYQVTQFGKPVTLSCSQTLNHNVMYWYQQKSSQAPKLLFHYYDKDFNNEADTPDNFQSRRPNTSFCFLDIRSPGLGDTAMYLCPTSFRGTGELFFGEGSRLTVL.

This clonotype was seen more than once but under ten times. The V gene is TRBV14, the J gene TRBJ2-2; the D is unclear. CDR3 length: 12 residues. Germline CDR1 SGHDN, CDR2 FVKESK. V gave up 8 bases and J gave up 0 bases, with 4 bases separating them. The CDR3 loop is CASPANTGELFF. The CDR3 DNA reads TGTGCCAGCCCAGCGAACACCGGGGAGCTGTTTTTT.

DNA for the CDR3: TGCAGTGCTAAAGGACTAGCGGAATACAATGAGCAGTTCTTC. Protein sequence: CSAKGLAEYNEQFF. The chain is built from TRBV20-1 and TRBJ2-1; 10 bases align to TRBD2. CDR3 length equals 14 residues. The V gene's germline CDR1 is DFQATT and CDR2 SNEGSKA (reference sequence). Trimming cost V 4 bases and J 4 bases; bases outside gene matches: 4.

The rearrangement uses TRBV9 and TRBJ2-3, with 12 bases identical to TRBD2. The V segment lost 4 bases and the J segment 0 bases; nucleotides outside the gene matches: 9. The CDR3 spans 18 residues. CDR1 and CDR2 (germline): SGDLS, YYNGEE. The CDR3 nucleotides read TGTGCCAGCAGCCTGGGACTAGCGGGTGGCCGAAGCACAGATACGCAGTATTTT. Residues: CASSLGLAGGRSTDTQYF.

The chain employs TRBV18 and TRBJ2-7; perhaps TRBD2 as D (5 bases). Trimming took 6 bases from V and 6 from J, leaving 21 bases between them. The CDR3 extends over 15 amino acids. Per germline, CDR1 KGHSH and CDR2 LQKENI. The CDR3 DNA reads as TGTGCCAGCTCTCCTACACTCGGGTCCGAGGGCGAGCAGTACTTC. Protein sequence: CASSPTLGSEGEQYF.

V and J are TRBV20-1 and TRBJ2-1, with D perhaps matching TRBD2 (6 bases). The CDR3 runs 13 residues. With 2 bases removed from V and 7 bases from J, the gap between germline ends came to 12 bases. Germline CDR1 is DFQATT and CDR2 is SNEGSKA (reference sequence). The CDR3 DNA is TGCAGTGCTAGAACGGGGGTTTGGAATGAGCAGTTCTTC. Amino acid sequence: CSARTGVWNEQFF.

The V and J genes are TRBV9 and TRBJ2-2; D remains ambiguous. Germline assignment: CDR1 SGDLS and CDR2 YYNGEE. This CDR3 has 16 amino acids. Trimming cost V 4 bases and J 0 bases, with 13 bases left between them. CDR3 nucleotide sequence: TGTGCCAGCAGCCCTACTGGGAACGCGAACACCGGGGAGCTGTTTTTT. Translating gives CASSPTGNANTGELFF.

The chain joins TRBV11-3 to TRBJ1-2; D uncertain. CDR3 size: 16 residues. CDR1 and CDR2 from the germline V gene are SGHNT and YENEEA. Trimming took 1 base from V and 4 from J, leaving 16 bases between them. CDR3 protein: CASSLAVRGASYGYTF. In nucleotides, the CDR3 is TGTGCCAGCAGCTTAGCCGTCCGAGGCGCCTCCTATGGCTACACCTTC.

Note on this clonotype: At one boundary the junction diverges from the germline segment, which might be a read error. The chain employs TRBV20-1 and TRBJ2-7; either TRBD1 or TRBD2 may supply D (6 bases each). The length of the CDR3 is 13 residues. Germline V gives CDR1 DFQATT, CDR2 SNEGSKA (reference sequence). CDR3 in DNA: TGCAGTGCTCGGAGGGGGGAGACCTACGAGCGGTACTTC. Encoded protein: CSARRGETYERYF.

This clonotype was seen a handful of times. This chain uses TRBV5-6 with TRBJ2-5; a possible D gene is TRBD2 (6 bases). The germline V gene has CDR1 SGHDT and CDR2 YYEEEE. Trimming pared 2 bases from V and 10 bases from J, leaving 18 bases between. This CDR3 is 14 amino acids long. CDR3 amino acids: CASSFTVAAWGQYF. Written as DNA, the CDR3 is TGTGCCAGCAGCTTCACAGTAGCGGCTTGGGGCCAGTACTTC.

This clonotype was recorded a few times. The CDR3 DNA reads as TGTGCCAGCGGACAGGATAGCAATCAGCCCCAGCATTTT. This codes for CASGQDSNQPQHF. The rearrangement joins TRBV7-2 to TRBJ1-5; the match to TRBD1 covers 7 bases. This CDR3 is built from 13 residues. J lost 0 bases, V lost 8 bases, and 1 base had no gene match. Germline V gene lookup returns CDR1 SGHTA and CDR2 FQGNSA.

A few counts support this clonotype. The chain employs TRBV12-3 or TRBV12-4 and TRBJ2-2; D gene unclear. The CDR3 loop spans 14 amino acids. Trimming shortened V by 4 bases and J by 3 bases, and 9 bases separated the two germline ends. CDR3 nucleotides: TGTGCCAGCAGTTCGGCAGGCGACACCGGGGAGCTGTTTTTT. Residues: CASSSAGDTGELFF.

This clonotype was recorded a few times. The J gene is TRBJ2-1, the V gene TRBV5-8; D ambiguous. V dropped 4 bases and J dropped 4 bases, with 15 bases sitting between them. Looked up from germline, CDR1 is SGHTS and CDR2 is YDEGEE. This CDR3 has 15 amino acids. The CDR3 spells CASSPEWALYNEQFF. The CDR3 DNA reads as TGTGCCAGCAGCCCCGAATGGGCTCTGTACAATGAGCAGTTCTTC.

The gene calls are TRBV11-3 and TRBJ2-2; 7 nucleotides match TRBD1. CDR3 length equals 15 residues. Germline lookup yields CDR1 SGHNT and CDR2 YENEEA. V dropped 5 bases and J dropped 6; count of bases not matched to a gene: 9. The CDR3 coding sequence is TGTGCCAGCAGCCCTAGAGGGGGCGATTCCGGGGAGCTGTTTTTT. It translates to CASSPRGGDSGELFF.

The genes are TRBV7-9 and TRBJ2-2; the D is unclear. The CDR3 is made up of 12 amino acids. V was shortened by 5 bases and J by 5 bases, with 6 bases between the two germline ends. Germline CDR1 is SEHNR and CDR2 is FQNEAQ (reference sequence). The CDR3 reads CASSGITGELFF. The CDR3 nucleotides are TGTGCCAGCAGCGGAATTACCGGGGAGCTGTTTTTT.

The V gene is TRBV20-1, the J gene TRBJ2-4; 8 nucleotides match TRBD2. J was trimmed by 2 bases and V by 2 bases; bases with no gene match: 5. The length of the CDR3 is 15 residues. From germline, CDR1 is DFQATT and CDR2 SNEGSKA (reference sequence). The CDR3: CSARSGRGSKNIQYF. CDR3 sequence (DNA): TGCAGTGCTAGAAGCGGGAGAGGGTCCAAAAACATTCAGTACTTC.

The chain couples TRBV30 to TRBJ1-6; D perhaps matches TRBD1 (5 bases). The length of the CDR3 is 15 residues. V was cut by 0 bases and J by 7 bases, with 13 bases left in between. Germline values: CDR1 GTSNPN, CDR2 SVGIG (reference sequence). CDR3: CAWSVLQGGNSPLHF. CDR3 coding DNA: TGTGCCTGGAGTGTACTTCAGGGTGGGAATTCACCCCTCCACTTT.